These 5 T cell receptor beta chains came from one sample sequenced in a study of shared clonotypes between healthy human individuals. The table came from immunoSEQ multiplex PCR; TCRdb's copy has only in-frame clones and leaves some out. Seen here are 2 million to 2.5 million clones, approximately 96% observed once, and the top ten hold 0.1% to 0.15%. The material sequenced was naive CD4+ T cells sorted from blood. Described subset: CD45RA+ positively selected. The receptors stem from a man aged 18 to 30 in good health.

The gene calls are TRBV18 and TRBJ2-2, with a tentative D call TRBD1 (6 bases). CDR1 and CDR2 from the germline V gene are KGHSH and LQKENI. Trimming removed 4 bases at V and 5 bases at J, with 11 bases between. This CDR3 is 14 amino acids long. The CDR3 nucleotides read TGTGCCAGCTCACGGAACAGGGCTACCGGGGAGCTGTTTTTT. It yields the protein CASSRNRATGELFF.

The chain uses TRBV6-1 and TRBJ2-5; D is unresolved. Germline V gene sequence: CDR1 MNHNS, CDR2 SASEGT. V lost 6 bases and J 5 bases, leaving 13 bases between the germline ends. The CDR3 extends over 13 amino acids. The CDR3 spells CASRRWLGETQYF. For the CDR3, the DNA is TGTGCCAGCAGAAGGTGGTTGGGGGAGACCCAGTACTTC.

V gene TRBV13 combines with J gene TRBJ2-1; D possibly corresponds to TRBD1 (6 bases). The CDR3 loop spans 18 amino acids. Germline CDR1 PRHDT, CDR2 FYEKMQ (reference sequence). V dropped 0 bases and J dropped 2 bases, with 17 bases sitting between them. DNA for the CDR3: TGTGCCAGCAGCTTAGGCCTCACAGGGCGGACCGCCTACAATGAGCAGTTCTTC. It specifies CASSLGLTGRTAYNEQFF.

The CDR3 DNA follows: TGTGCCAGCAGCCGACTAGCGGGAGGCCAATACGAGCAGTACTTC. Residues: CASSRLAGGQYEQYF. This chain links TRBV7-8 with TRBJ2-7; TRBD2 matches at 13 bases. The germline CDR1 and CDR2 sequences are SGHVS and FQNEAQ. V lost 5 bases, J lost 4 bases, and 5 bases stayed unmatched. The CDR3 has 15 amino acids.

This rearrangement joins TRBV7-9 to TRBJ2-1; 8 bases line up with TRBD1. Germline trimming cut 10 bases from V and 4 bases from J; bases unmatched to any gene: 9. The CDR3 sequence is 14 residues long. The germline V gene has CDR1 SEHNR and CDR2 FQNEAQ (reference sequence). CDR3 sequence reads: CAIQGDRLYNEQFF. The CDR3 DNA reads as TGTGCCATCCAGGGGGACAGGCTATACAATGAGCAGTTCTTC.